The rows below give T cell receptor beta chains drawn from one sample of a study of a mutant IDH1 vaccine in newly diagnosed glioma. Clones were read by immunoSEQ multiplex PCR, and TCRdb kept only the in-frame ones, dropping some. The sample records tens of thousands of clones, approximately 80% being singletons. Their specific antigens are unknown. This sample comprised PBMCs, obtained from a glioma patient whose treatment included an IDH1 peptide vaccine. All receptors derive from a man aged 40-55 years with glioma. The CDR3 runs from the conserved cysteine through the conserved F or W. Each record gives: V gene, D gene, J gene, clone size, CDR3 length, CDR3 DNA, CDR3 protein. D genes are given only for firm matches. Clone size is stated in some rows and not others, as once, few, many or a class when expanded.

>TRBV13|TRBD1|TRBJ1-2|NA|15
TGTGCCAGCAGCTTAGGGACAGGGACTAACTATGGCTACACCTTC
CASSLGTGTNYGYTF
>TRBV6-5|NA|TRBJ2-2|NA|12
TGTGCCAGCAGCGGGGTTGCGGGGGAGCTGTTTTTT
CASSGVAGELFF
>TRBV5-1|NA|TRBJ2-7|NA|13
TGCGCCAGCAGCTTGGCTGGGGGTATGGAGCAGTACTTC
CASSLAGGMEQYF
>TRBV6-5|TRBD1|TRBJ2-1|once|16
TGTGCCAGCAGTTACTCGAGGACAGGGGGCAGATATGAGCAGTTCTTC
CASSYSRTGGRYEQFF
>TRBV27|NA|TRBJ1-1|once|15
TGTGCCAGCAGCCGAGGGGATTCCTGGGGGACTGAAGCTTTCTTT
CASSRGDSWGTEAFF
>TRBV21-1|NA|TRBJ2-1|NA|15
TGTGCCAGCACCCCCATCGGGGGAGTGGAAAATGAGCAGTTCTTC
CASTPIGGVENEQFF
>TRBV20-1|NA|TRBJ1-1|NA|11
TGCAGTGCCCCTAGGGCCGGAGGAGCTTTCTTT
CSAPRAGGAFF
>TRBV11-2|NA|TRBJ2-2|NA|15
TGTGCCAGCAGCTTAGCGGGACCCCTCACCGGGGAGCTGTTTTTT
CASSLAGPLTGELFF
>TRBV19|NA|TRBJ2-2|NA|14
TGTGCCAGTATCCCCCAGGGGGACTCCGGGGAGCTGTTTTTT
CASIPQGDSGELFF
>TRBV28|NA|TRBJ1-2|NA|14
TGTGCCAGCAGTTCCCCGCTTAATAACTATGGCTACACCTTC
CASSSPLNNYGYTF
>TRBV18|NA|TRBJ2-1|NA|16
TGTGCCAGCTCACCACCGATTGCGGTTTCCTACAATGAGCAGTTCTTC
CASSPPIAVSYNEQFF
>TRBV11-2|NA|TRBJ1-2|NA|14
TGTGCCAGCAGCTTAGGGGCGGCTAGTAGGGGCTACACCTTC
CASSLGAASRGYTF
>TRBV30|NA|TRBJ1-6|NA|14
TGTGCCTGGAGTGTAGTAGTACCGCCGGCACCCCTCCACTTT
CAWSVVVPPAPLHF